The clone carrying this T cell receptor beta chain was observed many times. Its antigen is unknown. This sample was taken from a study of CD8 T cells in ankylosing spondylitis. Study outcomes and limitations: Within ankylosing spondylitis blood, a TCR beta motif made up of seven to nine highly homologous variants appeared to be characteristic.

By quantitative 5'-RACE with molecular barcodes, the TCR beta libraries were made. One entry per CDR3 protein results from TCRdb running MiXCR on the 5' RACE reads. Of 300,000 to 350,000 distinct CDR3 sequences in the sample, about 9.9% were seen once. Germline CDR1 and CDR2: SEHNR and FQNEAQ (reference sequence). V lost 2 bases to trimming and J lost 7 bases, with 6 bases between them. The CDR3 has 12 amino acids. This TCR was sampled from a female donor with ankylosing spondylitis or in good health (not recorded which). The chain is built from TRBV7-9 and TRBJ2-1, with no clear D. Sample: blood, either unsorted or a sorted T cell fraction (not recorded which). The CDR3 DNA is TGTGCCAGCAGCTTAACAGAGAATGAGCAGTTCTTC. Its protein product is CASSLTENEQFF.